The 28 T cell receptor beta chains presented below share a single source sample, sequenced in a study of response to subunit inactivated influenza vaccine. One entry per CDR3 protein, called by TCRdb with MiXCR from the RT-PCR reads. The sample consists of roughly 650,000 distinct CDR3 sequences, 14% of them appearing once. The source material was PBMCs from blood, sampled 14 to 15 days before vaccination. The receptors were sampled from a man aged 45-60 years who received an inactivated influenza vaccine.

The gene calls are TRBV28 and TRBJ2-3; TRBD1 matches 7 bases. Germline CDR1 MDHEN, CDR2 SYDVKM. J gave up 4 bases and V 4 bases, and 8 bases lay outside the gene matches. The CDR3 contains 15 residues. In DNA form, the CDR3 reads TGTGCCAGCAGTTCGACAGGGACCTGGGCAGATACGCAGTATTTT. Translation gives CASSSTGTWADTQYF.

The chain links TRBV10-3 to TRBJ2-3; TRBD1 is a possible D gene (5 bases). CDR3 length equals 10 residues. The V and J ends lost 9 bases and 6 bases respectively, with 7 bases between them. CDR1 is ENHRY, CDR2 SYGVKD, per germline. DNA of the CDR3: TGTGCCATGGGGCTTGATACGCAGTATTTT. Translated, it gives CAMGLDTQYF.

In its sample, this clonotype was seen a few times. V gene TRBV6-5 combines with J gene TRBJ2-1; 9 bases are shared with TRBD2. The germline V gene has CDR1 MNHEY and CDR2 SVGAGI. V gave up 1 base and J gave up 1 base; unmatched junction bases: 5. The CDR3 has 17 amino acids. The CDR3 loop is CASSYFSGGGSYNEQFF. CDR3 DNA: TGTGCCAGCAGTTACTTTAGCGGGGGTGGGTCCTACAATGAGCAGTTCTTC.

This clonotype was observed many times. An end of the junction differs from the germline gene, which may be a read error. This chain links TRBV10-3 with TRBJ2-2, with D possibly being TRBD2 (6 bases). The germline CDR1 and CDR2 sequences are ENHRY and SYGVKD. CDR3 length: 14 residues. CDR3 residues: CAIRAAGNAGELFF. As DNA, the CDR3 is TGTGCCATCAGAGCCGCGGGGAACGCCGGGGAGCTGTTTTTT.

This clonotype was seen repeatedly, ten times or more. The CDR3 sequence: CSARDGRGPNGYTF. CDR3 in DNA: TGCAGTGCTAGAGATGGGAGAGGTCCAAATGGCTACACCTTC. This chain links TRBV20-1 with TRBJ1-2, with no clear D. The CDR3 covers 14 residues. CDR1 DFQATT and CDR2 SNEGSKA come from the germline V gene (reference sequence). The ends were cut back, 0 bases at V and 6 bases at J, with 14 bases in the middle.

The V call is TRBV12-3 or TRBV12-4, the J call TRBJ2-1, with a possible D match to TRBD2 (6 bases). There are 11 residues in the CDR3. V was trimmed by 5 bases and J by 10 bases, leaving 9 bases between them. DNA for the CDR3: TGTGCCAGCAGTGGAAGCGGGGAGCAGTTCTTC. Its translation: CASSGSGEQFF.

This chain uses TRBV7-2 with TRBJ2-1; the match to TRBD2 covers 9 bases. J was trimmed by 7 bases and V by 5 bases; bases with no gene match: 12. The CDR3 consists of 16 residues. CDR1 is SGHTA, CDR2 FQGNSA, per germline. CDR3 DNA sequence: TGTGCCAGCAGCCCCATGGGGCGGGAGGGGGGGAATGAGCAGTTCTTC. Protein sequence: CASSPMGREGGNEQFF. The full variable domain, in which reference TRBV7-2 and TRBJ2-1 provide the parts outside the CDR3, is GAGVSQSPSNKVTEKGKDVELRCDPISGHTALYWYRQSLGQGLEFLIYFQGNSAPDKSGLPSDRFSAERTGGSVSTLTIQRTQQEDSAVYLCASSPMGREGGNEQFFGPGTRLTVL.

The V and J genes are TRBV12-3 or TRBV12-4 and TRBJ2-1, with TRBD2 as a possible D gene (5 bases). The CDR3 is made up of 15 amino acids. V gave up 2 bases and J gave up 6 bases, with 14 bases separating them. CDR3 in DNA: TGTGCCAGCAGTTTATTCGTTAGCGCGGGCAATGAGCAGTTCTTC. Protein: CASSLFVSAGNEQFF.

V usage is TRBV10-3 and J usage is TRBJ2-5; a possible D gene is TRBD1 (6 bases). The germline V gene encodes CDR1 ENHRY and CDR2 SYGVKD. The germline V and J ends were trimmed by 2 bases and 4 bases, with 14 bases remaining between them. The CDR3 runs 15 residues. DNA of the CDR3: TGTGCCATCAGTGAGCCAGCAAGGGGGAGAGAGACCCAGTACTTC. Amino acids: CAISEPARGRETQYF.

The chain employs TRBV6-5 and TRBJ1-5, with a tentative D call TRBD1 (6 bases). Between the trimmed V and J ends, which lost 2 bases and 3 bases, there was a span of 11 bases. The CDR3 covers 15 residues. Germline CDR1 reads MNHEY; CDR2 reads SVGAGI. CDR3 amino acids: CASSYRQGNNQPQHF. The CDR3 coding sequence is TGTGCCAGCAGTTACCGGCAGGGGAACAATCAGCCCCAGCATTTT.

Only a few counts were recorded for this clonotype. A much larger clone lies a single base off, so this may be a read error. The rearrangement joins TRBV20-1 to TRBJ2-1, with 14 bases lining up with TRBD2. The CDR3 consists of 14 residues. The V gene's germline CDR1 is DFQATT and CDR2 SNEGSKA (reference sequence). Trimming removed 5 bases from V and 7 bases from J; junction bases left unmatched: 4. CDR3 nucleotides: TGCAGTGCTCGCGGGACTAGCGGGAGTAATGAGCAGTTCTTC. Translation gives CSARGTSGSNEQFF.

The rearrangement joins TRBV27 to TRBJ2-3; perhaps TRBD1 as D (6 bases). This CDR3 has 15 amino acids. V was shortened by 1 base and J by 4 bases, with 12 bases between the two germline ends. Germline assignment: CDR1 MNHEY and CDR2 SMNVEV (reference sequence). Here the CDR3 DNA reads TGTGCCAGCAGTTTATACTGGGGGCATGCAGATACGCAGTATTTT. As protein: CASSLYWGHADTQYF.

The chain employs TRBV12-3 or TRBV12-4 and TRBJ2-2; tentative D call: TRBD2 (7 bases). The CDR3 spans 13 residues. V was pared by 6 bases and J by 10 bases, with 15 bases between. CDR3 residues: CASSKGGSLELFF. In DNA form, the CDR3 reads TGTGCCAGCAGCAAGGGGGGGTCTTTGGAGCTGTTTTTT.

The table lists this clonotype with a few counts. For the CDR3, the DNA is TGTGCCAGCAGTTCCCCGGGGGAGGGTTCCTACGAGCAGTACTTC. It encodes CASSSPGEGSYEQYF. The rearrangement uses TRBV12-3 or TRBV12-4 and TRBJ2-7; 7 bases agree with TRBD2. Unmatched junction bases numbered 7, after V lost 4 bases and J lost 1 base. This CDR3 comprises 15 residues.

The chain recombines TRBV4-1 with TRBJ1-5; a weak D match, TRBD1 (6 bases). V gave up 0 bases and J gave up 6 bases, with 12 bases separating them. The CDR3 has 15 residues. Per germline, CDR1 MGHRA and CDR2 YSYEKL. CDR3: CASSQDWGGAQPQHF. Written as DNA, the CDR3 is TGCGCCAGCAGCCAAGATTGGGGGGGGGCTCAGCCCCAGCATTTT.

This clonotype was seen only a few times. The chain uses TRBV12-3 or TRBV12-4 and TRBJ2-3, with a weak D call TRBD2 (6 bases). This CDR3 comprises 14 residues. V dropped 5 bases and J dropped 4 bases, with 13 bases sitting between them. The CDR3 coding sequence is TGTGCCAGCAGTCGATTAGGGGAGGCAGATACGCAGTATTTT. Its translation: CASSRLGEADTQYF.

The J gene is TRBJ2-3, the V gene TRBV2; D possibly corresponds to TRBD2 (7 bases). Per the germline V gene, CDR1 is SNHLY and CDR2 is FYNNEI. Trimming shortened V by 0 bases and J by 4 bases, and 14 bases separated the two germline ends. The CDR3 totals 16 residues. The chain's CDR3 is CASSEALGGGSDTQYF. The CDR3 coding sequence is TGTGCCAGCAGTGAAGCGCTCGGCGGGGGCTCAGATACGCAGTATTTT.

Many counts were recorded for this clonotype. The CDR3 coding sequence is TGTGCCAGCAGCGGCCGGGACACCCCTGACGAAAAACTGTTTTTT. Its translation: CASSGRDTPDEKLFF. The chain has TRBV11-2 and TRBJ1-4, with D perhaps TRBD1 (6 bases). V shed 5 bases and J shed 8 bases, with 18 bases lying between them. Per the germline V gene, CDR1 is SGHAT and CDR2 is FQNNGV. This CDR3 is built from 15 residues.

A few counts support this clonotype. The V call is TRBV20-1, the J call TRBJ2-7; D is undetermined. The germline V gene has CDR1 DFQATT and CDR2 SNEGSKA (reference sequence). The CDR3 totals 15 residues. The V end was cut by 1 base, the J end by 5 bases, with 18 bases between. The CDR3 sequence is CSARAAGLAIDEQYF. For the CDR3, the DNA is TGCAGTGCTAGAGCGGCCGGGTTAGCCATCGACGAGCAGTACTTC.

The rearrangement uses TRBV4-1 and TRBJ2-3; 7 bases map to TRBD1. In germline, CDR1 is MGHRA, CDR2 YSYEKL. V lost 0 bases and J lost 4; bases outside the gene matches: 7. The CDR3 spans 16 residues. The CDR3 spells CASSQDPSTGADTQYF. The CDR3 nucleotides are TGCGCCAGCAGCCAAGATCCTAGTACAGGGGCAGATACGCAGTATTTT.

V is TRBV11-2 and J is TRBJ2-7, with D perhaps TRBD1 (6 bases). Germline values: CDR1 SGHAT, CDR2 FQNNGV. The V and J ends lost 5 bases and 1 base respectively, with 18 bases between them. There are 16 residues in the CDR3. DNA for the CDR3: TGTGCCAGCAGCCCATTACAGGGAAGGAGGTCCTACGAGCAGTACTTC. Translated, it gives CASSPLQGRRSYEQYF. The complete variable domain, with remaining parts taken from reference TRBV11-2 and TRBJ2-7, reads EAGVAQSPRYKIIEKRQSVAFWCNPISGHATLYWYQQILGQGPKLLIQFQNNGVVDDSQLPKDRFSAERLKGVDSTLKIQPAKLEDSAVYLCASSPLQGRRSYEQYFGPGTRLTVT.

This clonotype was seen a few times. This sequence joins TRBV5-1 and TRBJ1-1, with 9 bases lining up with TRBD1. CDR1 and CDR2 from the germline V gene are SGHRS and YFSETQ. Losses at the gene ends were 4 bases for V and 5 bases for J; bases not matched to a gene: 9. The CDR3 is made up of 15 amino acids. The CDR3 here is CASSLDRGTGTEAFF. The CDR3 bases are TGCGCCAGCAGCCTGGACAGGGGTACGGGGACTGAAGCTTTCTTT.

The chain couples TRBV9 to TRBJ2-1; D uncertain. The CDR3 consists of 15 residues. Germline V gives CDR1 SGDLS, CDR2 YYNGEE. Trimming pared 6 bases from V and 0 bases from J, leaving 13 bases between. As DNA, the CDR3 is TGTGCCAGCAACCCTTACCCAAGCTCCTACAATGAGCAGTTCTTC. Translated, it gives CASNPYPSSYNEQFF.

This clonotype occurred a few times. The CDR3: CATLQGNEQFF. CDR3 DNA sequence: TGTGCCACACTACAGGGAAATGAGCAGTTCTTC. The V gene is TRBV10-3, the J gene TRBJ2-1, with D possibly being TRBD1 (6 bases). Trimming took off 10 bases at V and 7 bases at J, with 11 bases between the two ends. There are 11 residues in the CDR3. Germline V gene data show CDR1 as ENHRY and CDR2 as SYGVKD.

This clonotype was recorded many times. The chain uses TRBV5-1 and TRBJ2-7; 9 positions agree with TRBD2. Trimming at V came to 3 bases and at J to 4 bases, leaving 5 bases not matched to a gene. Germline CDR1 reads SGHRS; CDR2 reads YFSETQ. The CDR3 runs 14 residues. CDR3 DNA sequence: TGCGCCAGCAGCTCCCGTCTAGCGGGGTACGAGCAGTACTTC. It is translated as CASSSRLAGYEQYF.

The rearrangement links TRBV7-9 to TRBJ2-1; possible D gene TRBD1, 6 bases. There are 16 residues in the CDR3. V was trimmed by 1 base and J by 4 bases, leaving 14 bases between them. Germline CDR1 is SEHNR and CDR2 is FQNEAQ (reference sequence). CDR3 sequence (DNA): TGTGCCAGCAGCTTAGGACAGCTAAGGGGGTACAATGAGCAGTTCTTC. Amino acid sequence: CASSLGQLRGYNEQFF. The full variable domain, its missing parts supplied by reference TRBV7-9 and TRBJ2-1, is DTGVSQNPRHKITKRGQNVTFRCDPISEHNRLYWYRQTLGQGPEFLTYFQNEAQLEKSRLLSDRFSAERPKGSFSTLEIQRTEQGDSAMYLCASSLGQLRGYNEQFFGPGTRLTVL.

This clonotype occurred a few times. The chain carries TRBV5-1 and TRBJ1-2; D is ambiguous. The CDR3 totals 14 residues. V was shortened by 4 bases and J by 3 bases, with 13 bases between the two germline ends. Germline V gene sequence: CDR1 SGHRS, CDR2 YFSETQ. CDR3 amino acids: CASSLTDPYYGYTF. For the CDR3, the DNA is TGCGCCAGCAGCCTCACGGACCCCTACTATGGCTACACCTTC.

The chain joins TRBV28 to TRBJ1-3; D uncertain. CDR1 and CDR2 (germline): MDHEN, SYDVKM. Trimming removed 1 base at V and 7 bases at J, with 14 bases between. The CDR3 sequence is 15 residues long. DNA of the CDR3: TGTGCCAGCAGTTTATCCCCGATCCCCAGGAACACCATATATTTT. This codes for CASSLSPIPRNTIYF. Using reference TRBV28 and TRBJ1-3 for the parts outside the CDR3, the full variable domain is DVKVTQSSRYLVKRTGEKVFLECVQDMDHENMFWYRQDPGLGLRLIYFSYDVKMKEKGDIPEGYSVSREKKERFSLILESASTNQTSMYLCASSLSPIPRNTIYFGEGSWLTVV.